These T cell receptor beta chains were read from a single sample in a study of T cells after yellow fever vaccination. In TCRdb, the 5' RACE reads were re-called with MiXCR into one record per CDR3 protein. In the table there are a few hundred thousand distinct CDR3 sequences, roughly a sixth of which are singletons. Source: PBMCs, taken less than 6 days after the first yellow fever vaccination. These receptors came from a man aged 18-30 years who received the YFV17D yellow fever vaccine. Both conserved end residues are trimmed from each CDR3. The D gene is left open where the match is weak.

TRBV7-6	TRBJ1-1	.	ASRDKNTEAF
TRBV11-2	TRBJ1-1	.	ASSLAIQAGEGEAF
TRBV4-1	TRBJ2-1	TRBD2	ASSSGLAPFNEQF
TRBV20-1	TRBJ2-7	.	SARASGTNEQY
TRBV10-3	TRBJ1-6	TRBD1	AIAGGTGRHSPLH
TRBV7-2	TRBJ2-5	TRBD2	ASSLKGLAGRQETQY
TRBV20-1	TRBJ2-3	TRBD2	GARGTSATDTQY
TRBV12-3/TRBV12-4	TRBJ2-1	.	ASSRWMGGRNEQF
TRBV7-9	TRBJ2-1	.	ASSPIPPRSSYNEQF
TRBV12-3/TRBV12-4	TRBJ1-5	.	ASSPAGTINQPQH
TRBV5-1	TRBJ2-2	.	ASALRGTGELF
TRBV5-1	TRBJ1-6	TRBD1	ASSLEGQGITLH
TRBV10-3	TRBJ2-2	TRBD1	AIPTGTGELF
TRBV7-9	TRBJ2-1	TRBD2	ASRLGGGSYNEQF
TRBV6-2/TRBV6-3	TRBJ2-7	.	ASQDKISYEQY
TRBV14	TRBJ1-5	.	ASSPNHRKGDDPNQPQH
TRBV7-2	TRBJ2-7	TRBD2	ASSLDGTSGGSKQY
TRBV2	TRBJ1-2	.	ASGGVTDYYGYT
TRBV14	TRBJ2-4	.	ASSVTKNIQY
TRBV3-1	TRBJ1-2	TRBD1	ASSRQGQTYGYT
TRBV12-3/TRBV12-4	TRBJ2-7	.	ASTLGGGYEQY
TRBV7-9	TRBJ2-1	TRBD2	ASSLLAGGPSGQF
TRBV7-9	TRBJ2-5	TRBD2	ASSLSSGGSQETQY
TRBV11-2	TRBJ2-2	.	ASGSSKRNTGELF
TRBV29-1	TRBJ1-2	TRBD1	SAPGTEFYGYT
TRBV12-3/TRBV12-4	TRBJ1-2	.	ATSVTLGPYGYT
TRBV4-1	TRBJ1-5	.	ASSQETRNQPQH
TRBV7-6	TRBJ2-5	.	ASSLELLQTQY
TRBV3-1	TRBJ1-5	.	ASSQDGPLADDQPQH
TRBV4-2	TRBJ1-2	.	ASSQVLTAYGYT
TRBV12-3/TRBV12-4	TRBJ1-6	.	ASSFWVPSFLGPLH
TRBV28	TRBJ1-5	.	ASARGVSSNQPQH
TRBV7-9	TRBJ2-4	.	ASSLAVDIQY
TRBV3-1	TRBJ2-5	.	ASSSRAVQETQY
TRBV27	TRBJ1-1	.	ASSLSGGTTEAF
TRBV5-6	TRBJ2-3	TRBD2	ASSLAGGPVGTDTQY
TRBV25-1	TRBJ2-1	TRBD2	ASSDPSGGDYEQF
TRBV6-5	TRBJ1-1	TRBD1	ASSSRVTGGTEAF
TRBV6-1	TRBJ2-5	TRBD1	ASRRGTAYQETQY
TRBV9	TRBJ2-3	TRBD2	ASSDDPNSGGSTDTQY
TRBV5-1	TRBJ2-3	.	ASSTRDTESSDTQY
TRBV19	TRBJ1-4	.	ASSTGPRNEKLF
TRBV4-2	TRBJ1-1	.	ASSQDGSKTEAF
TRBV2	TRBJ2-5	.	ASSERHPGD
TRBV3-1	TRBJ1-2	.	ASSQRTALGGYT
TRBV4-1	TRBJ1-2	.	ASSQGWSSNYGYT
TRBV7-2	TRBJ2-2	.	ASSLGWDTGELF
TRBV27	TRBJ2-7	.	ASSSNPYRTYEQY
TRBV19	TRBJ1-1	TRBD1	AGSQGNEAF
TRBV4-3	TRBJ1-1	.	ASSQGNVAGATTEAF
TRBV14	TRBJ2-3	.	ASSPSGVGTQY
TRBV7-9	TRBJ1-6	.	ASSPPPQRDSPLH
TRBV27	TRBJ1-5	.	ASSRGSGLRQPQH
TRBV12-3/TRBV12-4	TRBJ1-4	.	ASRDPGDNEKLF